These 24 T cell receptor beta chains were all obtained from the same sample, sequenced in a study of graft-versus-host responses after intestinal transplantation. Tissue processing of the graft released intraepithelial and lamina propria lymphocytes from it. Repertoires were generated with immunoSEQ multiplex PCR, while TCRdb's copy carries only in-frame clones and drops some. The repertoire holds approximately 12,000 clones, 76% seen once, with 9% to 10% in the top ten. The sample in question was ileum tissue, obtained 23 days after intestinal transplant. The receptors here all came from a human patient who received an intestinal transplant, so some T cells may come from the graft donor.

J is TRBJ2-1 and V is TRBV18; D gene uncertain. V was cut by 3 bases and J by 0 bases, with 9 bases left in between. Germline V CDR1 and CDR2: KGHSH, LQKENI. The CDR3 runs 15 residues. CDR3 DNA: TGTGCCAGCTCACCTGGAGTTAACTCCTACAATGAGCAGTTCTTC. As protein: CASSPGVNSYNEQFF.

The chain carries TRBV27 and TRBJ2-1; a weak D match, TRBD1 (6 bases). Germline-derived CDR1 and CDR2 are MNHEY and SMNVEV (reference sequence). This CDR3 comprises 12 residues. V was cut by 3 bases and J by 9 bases, with 9 bases left in between. CDR3: CASSFLTGEQFF. The CDR3 bases are TGTGCCAGCAGTTTTCTGACAGGTGAGCAGTTCTTC.

This clone was seen more than once but under ten times. The chain couples TRBV11-1 to TRBJ2-5, with no clear D. The end of the DNA is better explained by TRBJ2-7, so the J call may be wrong. The CDR3 runs 13 residues. The germline V gene encodes CDR1 SGHAT and CDR2 FQDESV (reference sequence). The CDR3 reads CASSLYSAYEQYF. DNA for the CDR3: TGTGCCAGCAGCCTCTACTCAGCCTACGAGCAGTACTTC.

This chain connects TRBV19 to TRBJ1-2; D is perhaps TRBD1 (5 bases). Germline CDR1 is LNHDA and CDR2 is SQIVND (reference sequence). V was cut by 3 bases and J by 4 bases, with 9 bases left in between. The CDR3 extends over 13 amino acids. CDR3 region: CASSIPGTYGYTF. CDR3 nucleotide sequence: TGTGCCAGTAGTATCCCAGGGACCTATGGCTACACCTTC.

Notes on this clone: At one of its ends the junction is not consistent with the germline gene, which may arise from a read error. The chain carries TRBV14 and TRBJ1-6; 7 bases are a match to TRBD1. The germline V gene encodes CDR1 SGHDN and CDR2 FVKESK. This CDR3 region has 14 residues. CDR3 in amino acids: CASSLRQGGSPPHF. CDR3 DNA sequence: TGTGCCAGCAGCCTCAGACAGGGAGGTTCACCCCCCCACTTT.

A single count supports this clone. The gene calls are TRBV7-4 and TRBJ1-2, with D tentatively TRBD1 (5 bases). The germline V and J ends were trimmed by 4 bases and 4 bases, with 19 bases remaining between them. Germline-derived CDR1 and CDR2 are SGHVT and SQSDAQ. The CDR3 length is 16 residues. CDR3 sequence: CASSSFDRILSYGYTF. CDR3 DNA sequence: TGTGCCAGCAGCTCATTCGACAGAATCCTCTCCTATGGCTACACCTTC.

The V and J genes are TRBV4-1 and TRBJ1-1, with a tentative D call TRBD1 (5 bases). Trimming shortened V by 3 bases and J by 7 bases, and 9 bases separated the two germline ends. The CDR3 has 12 residues. The germline CDR1 and CDR2 sequences are MGHRA and YSYEKL. CDR3 in amino acids: CASSQGGSEAFF. For the CDR3, the DNA is TGCGCCAGCAGCCAGGGGGGGAGTGAAGCTTTCTTT.

This clone was seen only a few times. The chain couples TRBV7-6 to TRBJ2-1, with 11 bases that match TRBD2. J was trimmed by 2 bases and V by 5 bases; bases with no gene match: 11. The germline gives CDR1 SGHVS, CDR2 FNYEAQ. The CDR3 contains 18 residues. CDR3 residues: CASSTDPLAGVPYNEQFF. The CDR3 nucleotides read TGTGCCAGCAGCACAGACCCACTAGCGGGAGTTCCCTACAATGAGCAGTTCTTC. Full variable domain (outside the CDR3, taken from reference TRBV7-6 and TRBJ2-1): GAGVSQSPRYKVTKRGQDVALRCDPISGHVSLYWYRQALGQGPEFLTYFNYEAQQDKSGLPNDRFSAERPEGSISTLTIQRTEQRDSAMYRCASSTDPLAGVPYNEQFFGPGTRLTVL.

The V and J genes are TRBV9 and TRBJ2-1; possible D gene TRBD1, 9 bases. CDR3 length equals 16 residues. V dropped 4 bases and J dropped 4 bases, with 18 bases sitting between them. CDR1 SGDLS and CDR2 YYNGEE come from the germline V gene. The CDR3 DNA sequence: TGTGCCAGCAGCACAGGGGGCGGGAGGCTATACAATGAGCAGTTCTTC. It encodes CASSTGGGRLYNEQFF.

This rearrangement joins TRBV7-3 to TRBJ2-7, with 11 positions matching TRBD1. CDR3 length: 15 residues. The germline gives CDR1 SGHTA, CDR2 FQGTGA. With 5 bases clipped from V and 4 bases from J, the junction kept 7 bases outside the gene matches. The CDR3 sequence is CASSNLDRGPYEQYF. In DNA form, the CDR3 reads TGTGCCAGCAGCAACTTGGACAGGGGGCCGTACGAGCAGTACTTC. Looking up the rest from reference TRBV7-3 and TRBJ2-7 gives the full variable domain: GAGVSQTPSNKVTEKGKYVELRCDPISGHTALYWYRQSLGQGPEFLIYFQGTGAADDSGLPNDRFFAVRPEGSVSTLKIQRTERGDSAVYLCASSNLDRGPYEQYFGPGTRLTVT.

The rearrangement joins TRBV15 to TRBJ2-1; 8 bases fit TRBD1. With 3 bases clipped from V and 7 bases from J, the junction kept 2 bases outside the gene matches. The CDR3 sequence is 13 residues long. CDR1 and CDR2 (germline): LNHNV, YYDKDF (reference sequence). CDR3 sequence: CATSRYRGNEQFF. The CDR3 region has the DNA TGTGCCACCAGCAGGTACAGGGGGAATGAGCAGTTCTTC.

The V and J genes are TRBV5-4 and TRBJ2-1; D possibly corresponds to TRBD1 (5 bases). Trimming left V 0 bases short and J 9 bases short, with 10 bases between. Germline-derived CDR1 and CDR2 are SGHNT and YYREEE (reference sequence). This CDR3 spans 13 amino acids. The DNA of the CDR3 is TGTGCCAGCAGCTTGGTCCAGGGTGGTGAGCAGTTCTTC. This encodes CASSLVQGGEQFF.

Concerning this clone itself: The sample holds other DNA sequences that translate to the same CDR3. J is TRBJ2-1 and V is TRBV5-1; a possible D gene is TRBD2 (5 bases). The V end lost 1 base, the J end lost 7 bases, and 6 bases lay between the germline ends. The CDR3 covers 12 residues. Germline CDR1 and CDR2: SGHRS and YFSETQ. This CDR3 reads CASSLSGNEQFF. As DNA, the CDR3 is TGCGCCAGCAGCTTGAGCGGAAATGAGCAGTTCTTC. Using reference TRBV5-1 and TRBJ2-1 for the parts outside the CDR3, the full variable domain is KAGVTQTPRYLIKTRGQQVTLSCSPISGHRSVSWYQQTPGQGLQFLFEYFSETQRNKGNFPGRFSGRQFSNSRSEMNVSTLELGDSALYLCASSLSGNEQFFGPGTRLTVL.

The chain recombines TRBV5-4 with TRBJ2-7; D remains ambiguous. Germline CDR1 and CDR2: SGHNT and YYREEE (reference sequence). V was cut by 3 bases and J by 0 bases, with 4 bases left in between. The CDR3 is 12 residues long. Here the CDR3 reads CASSSSSYEQYF. The CDR3 DNA reads as TGTGCCAGCAGCTCGAGCTCCTACGAGCAGTACTTC. Based on the CDR3 plus reference TRBV5-4 and TRBJ2-7, the full variable domain is ETGVTQSPTHLIKTRGQQVTLRCSSQSGHNTVSWYQQALGQGPQFIFQYYREEENGRGNFPPRFSGLQFPNYSSELNVNALELDDSALYLCASSSSSYEQYFGPGTRLTVT.

V is TRBV4-1 and J is TRBJ2-3; 15 nucleotides match TRBD2. Per the germline V gene, CDR1 is MGHRA and CDR2 is YSYEKL. V was pared by 6 bases and J by 2 bases, with 9 bases of the junction left unmatched. This CDR3 contains 18 residues. The CDR3 coding sequence is TGCGCCAGCAGTCTTCGGACTAGCGGGAGGGGCCCCACAGATACGCAGTATTTT. This codes for CASSLRTSGRGPTDTQYF.

This sequence joins TRBV18 and TRBJ2-5; no reliable D call. The CDR3 loop spans 15 amino acids. V was clipped by 0 bases and J by 2 bases, with 10 bases between them. Germline V gene sequence: CDR1 KGHSH, CDR2 LQKENI. For the CDR3, the DNA is TGTGCCAGCTCACCACCGAATTACGGTCAAGAGACCCAGTACTTC. The encoded protein is CASSPPNYGQETQYF.

The chain employs TRBV5-6 and TRBJ2-3, with D hard to call. This CDR3 contains 16 residues. Between the trimmed V and J ends, which lost 1 base and 0 bases, there was a span of 12 bases. Germline lookup yields CDR1 SGHDT and CDR2 YYEEEE. This CDR3 reads CASSLWFDSSTDTQYF. DNA of the CDR3: TGTGCCAGCAGCTTGTGGTTTGATTCTAGCACAGATACGCAGTATTTT. Full variable domain (missing parts from reference TRBV5-6 and TRBJ2-3): DAGVTQSPTHLIKTRGQQVTLRCSPKSGHDTVSWYQQALGQGPQFIFQYYEEEERQRGNFPDRFSGHQFPNYSSELNVNALLLGDSALYLCASSLWFDSSTDTQYFGPGTRLTVL.

The genes are TRBV29-1 and TRBJ2-1, with 13 bases lining up with TRBD2. Germline loops: CDR1 SQVTM, CDR2 ANQGSEA. The CDR3 loop spans 14 amino acids. With V trimmed by 5 bases and J by 5 bases, 3 bases remained unmatched. CDR3 coding DNA: TGCAGCGTTTCCGGGACTAGCGGGAACAATGAGCAGTTCTTC. It yields the protein CSVSGTSGNNEQFF.

The V call is TRBV7-6, the J call TRBJ2-5, with 9 positions matching TRBD1. Trimming removed 8 bases from V and 1 base from J; junction bases left unmatched: 8. This CDR3 is built from 15 residues. Looked up from germline, CDR1 is SGHVS and CDR2 is FNYEAQ. CDR3 in amino acids: CASRQGEGTQETQYF. In DNA, the CDR3 is TGTGCCAGCCGACAGGGGGAGGGAACCCAAGAGACCCAGTACTTC.

The chain recombines TRBV4-3 with TRBJ2-1, with 9 bases identical to TRBD2. Trimming cost V 0 bases and J 6 bases; bases outside gene matches: 0. Looked up from germline, CDR1 is LGHNA and CDR2 is YSLEER. The CDR3 contains 14 residues. The CDR3 spells CASSQEAGGNEQFF. The CDR3 DNA sequence: TGCGCCAGCAGCCAAGAAGCGGGAGGCAATGAGCAGTTCTTC.

The genes are TRBV5-1 and TRBJ2-2; TRBD1 matches at 11 bases. V shed 1 base, J shed 3 bases, and the junction held 5 bases outside the gene matches. CDR3 length: 17 residues. Germline V gene data show CDR1 as SGHRS and CDR2 as YFSETQ. The CDR3 DNA reads as TGCGCCAGCAGCTTGCGACCGGACAGGGGGCACACCGGGGAGCTGTTTTTT. As protein: CASSLRPDRGHTGELFF. The variable domain in full, completed from reference TRBV5-1 and TRBJ2-2, reads KAGVTQTPRYLIKTRGQQVTLSCSPISGHRSVSWYQQTPGQGLQFLFEYFSETQRNKGNFPGRFSGRQFSNSRSEMNVSTLELGDSALYLCASSLRPDRGHTGELFFGEGSRLTVL.

The chain has TRBV5-1 and TRBJ1-1; D is unclear. CDR1 is SGHRS and CDR2 is YFSETQ in the germline V gene. The V and J ends lost 0 bases and 4 bases respectively, with 10 bases between them. The CDR3 is 14 amino acids. CDR3 nucleotide sequence: TGCGCCAGCAGCTTGGCGATGGAGGGCACTGAAGCTTTCTTT. This gives the protein CASSLAMEGTEAFF.

Sample share makes this clone large (0.1 to 1%). The gene calls are TRBV18 and TRBJ2-7, with D hard to call. The germline V gene has CDR1 KGHSH and CDR2 LQKENI. The germline V and J ends were trimmed by 3 bases and 6 bases, with 12 bases remaining between them. There are 13 residues in the CDR3. DNA for the CDR3: TGTGCCAGCTCACCCGGGCACCCAGGCGAGCAGTACTTC. It specifies CASSPGHPGEQYF.

V and J are TRBV9 and TRBJ2-1; D may correspond to TRBD1 or TRBD2 (8 bases each). This CDR3 comprises 17 residues. V dropped 6 bases and J dropped 7 bases, with 26 bases sitting between them. CDR1 is SGDLS and CDR2 is YYNGEE in the germline V gene. CDR3 in DNA: TGTGCCAGCAATCAGGGGGCTACGGGAGGGCCATGGAATGAGCAGTTCTTC. Amino acids: CASNQGATGGPWNEQFF.